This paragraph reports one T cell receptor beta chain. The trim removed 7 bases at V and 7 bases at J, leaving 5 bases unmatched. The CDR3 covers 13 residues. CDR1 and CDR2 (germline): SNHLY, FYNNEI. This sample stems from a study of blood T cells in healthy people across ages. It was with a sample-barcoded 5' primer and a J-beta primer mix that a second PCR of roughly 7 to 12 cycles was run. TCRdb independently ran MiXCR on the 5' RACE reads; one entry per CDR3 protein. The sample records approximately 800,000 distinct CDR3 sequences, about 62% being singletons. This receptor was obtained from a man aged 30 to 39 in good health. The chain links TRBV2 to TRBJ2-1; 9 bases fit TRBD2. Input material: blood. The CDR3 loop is CASKGLAYNEQFF. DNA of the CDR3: TGTGCCAGCAAAGGACTAGCGTATAATGAGCAGTTCTTC.